The subject of this entry is one T cell receptor (beta chain). Its antigen is still unknown. This sample stems from a study of shared clonotypes between healthy human individuals. Study details: Donors were a couple of women and three men aged 18 to 49. CD4 naive and memory got three plates each, CD8 naive two, CD8 memory one.

Study-level results: Apart from blood, nothing was sampled; tissue repertoires likely differ.

CD45RO-negative CD8 cells positively selected for CCR7 made up the naive population, which excluded terminally differentiated effector memory CD45RA+ cells. Clones were read by immunoSEQ multiplex PCR, and TCRdb kept only the in-frame ones, dropping some. Here the sample spans fewer than 1 million clones, 96% being singletons. Sequencing was performed on naive CD8+ T cells sorted from blood. The sequence derives from a young man in good health.

Here the CDR3 DNA reads TGTGCCAGCAAAGGGGGCGGGATGAACACTGAAGCTTTCTTT. It yields the protein CASKGGGMNTEAFF. The chain joins TRBV28 to TRBJ1-1; TRBD1 matches 7 bases. V trimming: 7 bases; J trimming: 0 bases; junction bases outside the gene matches: 5. The CDR3 is made up of 14 amino acids. Germline assignment: CDR1 MDHEN and CDR2 SYDVKM.